This T cell receptor beta chain is drawn from a study of radiation and T cells in renal cell carcinoma. In germline, CDR1 is SGDLS, CDR2 YYNGEE. The CDR3 contains 15 residues. J lost 3 bases, V lost 0 bases, and 5 bases had no gene match. Profiling relied on immunoSEQ multiplex PCR, and the TCRdb table lists in-frame clones only, not all of them. The data contain around 30,000 clones, 81% of them singletons. Specified time point: blood 4 weeks post-SBRT, at nephrectomy. Treatment here: 15 Gy SBRT to primary tumor, nephrectomy 4 weeks later. Nephrectomy followed 15 Gy stereotactic body radiation by 4 weeks.

The sample consisted of blood, taken from a patient whose treatment included radiotherapy and nephrectomy. The chain uses TRBV9 and TRBJ2-7; TRBD2 aligns across 8 bases. The receptor was derived from a man aged 60-69 years with renal cell carcinoma. The CDR3 DNA sequence: TGTGCCAGCAGCGTAGCGGGAGGGCCTTACTACGAGCAGTACTTC. Residues: CASSVAGGPYYEQYF.